This TCR beta chain was retrieved from a study of cytomegalovirus exposure and HLA in healthy donors. Looking at the study overall: HLA-typed donors were the source of 86 million or so unique TCRs held in an early data release.

The V gene's germline CDR1 is SGDLS and CDR2 YYNGEE. The CDR3 consists of 15 residues. With 6 bases removed from V and 6 bases from J, the gap between germline ends came to 21 bases. This PCR relied on a set of 60 Vbeta primers and 13 Jbeta primers. TCRdb's copy holds only in-frame clones and misses some; the assay was immunoSEQ multiplex PCR. Of about 120,000 clones in the sample, over 60% are singletons; the top ten hold 13%. A remark on this clone: Its target is unknown.

Study-level results: Later on, a genetic analysis was performed. It linked a missense variant in DCLRE1C with V- and J-gene trimming of TCR beta. An assumption of roughly uniform sequencing depth across donors underlay the presence/absence analyses.

V gene TRBV9 combines with J gene TRBJ2-5; TRBD2 might be the D (5 bases). The receptor was isolated from a man aged 25-45 years in good health and CMV-seropositive. The sample taken for sequencing was PBMCs. Here the CDR3 reads CASNPQKARGQTQYF. DNA for the CDR3: TGTGCCAGCAACCCTCAGAAGGCTCGCGGGCAGACCCAGTACTTC.